One and the same sample provided the 25 T cell receptor beta chains below, sequenced in a study of blood T cell repertoires in COVID-19. Generated by immunoSEQ multiplex PCR, the TCRdb table keeps only in-frame clones and is missing some. The table records about 59,000 clones, less than 90% of them present only once. Sequenced: peripheral blood. These receptors were obtained from a man older than 75 in a cohort sampled during active COVID-19.

V and J are TRBV6-5 and TRBJ1-1, with 9 bases lining up with TRBD1. Germline CDR1 is MNHEY and CDR2 is SVGAGI. CDR3 length equals 14 residues. The ends lost 2 bases at V and 4 bases at J; junction bases unmatched: 2. The CDR3 DNA reads TGTGCCAGCAGTTACGCGACAGGGGGCACTGAAGCTTTCTTT. It specifies CASSYATGGTEAFF.

CDR3 in amino acids: CASRGDRANTDTQYF. CDR3 DNA sequence: TGTGCCAGCAGAGGGGACAGGGCGAACACAGATACGCAGTATTTT. This chain uses TRBV2 with TRBJ2-3; 9 bases fit TRBD1. The CDR3 covers 15 residues. From germline, CDR1 is SNHLY and CDR2 FYNNEI. J lost 2 bases, V lost 6 bases, and 6 bases had no gene match.

The chain is built from TRBV27 and TRBJ2-7; D is perhaps TRBD1 (5 bases). The V gene's germline CDR1 is MNHEY and CDR2 SMNVEV (reference sequence). V lost 6 bases and J 3 bases, leaving 9 bases between the germline ends. The CDR3 consists of 12 residues. The CDR3 spells CASSRTLYEQYF. CDR3 DNA sequence: TGTGCCAGCAGCAGGACACTCTACGAGCAGTACTTC.

CDR3: CASSPQSGLSGELFF. The CDR3 region has the DNA TGTGCCAGCTCACCACAGTCCGGTTTGAGCGGGGAGCTGTTTTTT. The chain employs TRBV18 and TRBJ2-2, with D unresolved. V lost 1 base to trimming and J lost 7 bases, with 13 bases between them. The CDR3 covers 15 residues. Looked up from germline, CDR1 is KGHSH and CDR2 is LQKENI.

This chain uses TRBV3-1 (or the pseudogene TRBV3-2) with TRBJ2-1; D perhaps matches TRBD2 (5 bases). This CDR3 spans 13 amino acids. Per the germline V gene, CDR1 is LGHDT and CDR2 is YNNKEL (reference sequence). V lost 1 base and J lost 9, with 10 bases in between. The CDR3 nucleotides read TGTGCCAGCAGCCAAGTAGCGAAGGCTGAGCAGTTCTTC. Translation gives CASSQVAKAEQFF.

This chain uses TRBV10-2 with TRBJ1-1; the D gene is possibly TRBD1 (6 bases). Germline V lookup: CDR1 WSHSY, CDR2 SAAADI. This CDR3 has 14 residues. The V gene lost 0 bases and the J gene lost 11 bases, with 16 bases spanning the gap. The CDR3 nucleotides are TGCGCCAGCAGTGAGTCTATCGACAGGAGGCCCGCTTTCTTT. Its translation: CASSESIDRRPAFF.

J is TRBJ2-3 and V is TRBV3-1 (or the pseudogene TRBV3-2); TRBD2 matches 13 bases. V lost 3 bases, J lost 0 bases, and 15 bases stayed unmatched. This CDR3 contains 21 residues. The germline CDR1 and CDR2 sequences are LGHDT and YNNKEL (reference sequence). The CDR3 loop reads CASSHPWAGLAGVGSTDTQYF. The CDR3 nucleotides read TGTGCCAGCAGCCATCCCTGGGCAGGACTAGCGGGAGTGGGCAGCACAGATACGCAGTATTTT.

The V and J genes are TRBV3-1 (or the pseudogene TRBV3-2) and TRBJ2-5; the match to TRBD2 covers 7 bases. The CDR3 has 13 residues. V dropped 4 bases and J dropped 5; count of bases not matched to a gene: 4. Germline lookup yields CDR1 LGHDT and CDR2 YNNKEL (reference sequence). The CDR3: CASSLGGYETQYF. The CDR3 DNA sequence: TGTGCCAGCAGCCTGGGAGGGTATGAGACCCAGTACTTC.

The chain links TRBV3-1 (or the pseudogene TRBV3-2) to TRBJ1-5, with TRBD1 identical over 11 bases. Germline V gives CDR1 LGHDT, CDR2 YNNKEL (reference sequence). The J segment lost 0 bases and the V segment lost 1 base, leaving 2 bases of the junction unmatched. CDR3 length: 17 amino acids. The CDR3 DNA follows: TGTGCCAGCAGCCAAGCCGGGACAGGGGGTAGCAATCAGCCCCAGCATTTT. This codes for CASSQAGTGGSNQPQHF.

This clone has more than one count but fewer than ten. This chain links TRBV5-1 with TRBJ1-1; D ambiguous. Trimming took 2 bases from V and 1 from J, leaving 6 bases between them. Per germline, CDR1 SGHRS and CDR2 YFSETQ. The CDR3 length is 13 residues. The CDR3 DNA reads TGCGCCAGCAGCTTTTTAGCGAACACTGAAGCTTTCTTT. This sequence encodes CASSFLANTEAFF.

The chain uses TRBV10-1 and TRBJ1-4; TRBD1 is a possible D gene (5 bases). Per germline, CDR1 WNHNN and CDR2 SYGVQD (reference sequence). This CDR3 spans 16 amino acids. V was clipped by 2 bases and J by 7 bases, with 17 bases between them. The CDR3 region is CASSENPIGRGEKLFF. The CDR3, as DNA: TGCGCCAGCAGTGAGAATCCCATCGGGAGGGGTGAAAAACTGTTTTTT.

V usage is TRBV12-5 and J usage is TRBJ2-7, with 8 bases matching TRBD1. The V and J ends lost 5 bases and 0 bases, in that order; junction bases with no gene match: 6. Germline values: CDR1 LGHNT, CDR2 FRNRAP. The CDR3 is 15 residues long. The CDR3 reads CASGPGQVVSYEQYF. The CDR3 DNA follows: TGTGCTAGTGGTCCGGGACAGGTTGTCTCCTACGAGCAGTACTTC.

The chain couples TRBV11-2 to TRBJ1-2, with a tentative D call TRBD1 (6 bases). Germline V CDR1 and CDR2: SGHAT, FQNNGV. V shed 6 bases and J shed 3 bases, with 17 bases lying between them. The CDR3 sequence is 15 residues long. The CDR3 loop reads CASSRVGGAHYGYTF. CDR3 in DNA: TGTGCCAGCAGTCGGGTGGGGGGGGCCCACTATGGCTACACCTTC.

The chain uses TRBV9 and TRBJ2-3; D gene ambiguous. Per germline, CDR1 SGDLS and CDR2 YYNGEE. The V gene lost 0 bases and the J gene lost 5 bases, with 7 bases spanning the gap. This CDR3 has 13 residues. The CDR3 region is CASSVGAEDTQYF. DNA for the CDR3: TGTGCCAGCAGCGTAGGGGCAGAAGATACGCAGTATTTT. The full variable domain, rest sourced from reference TRBV9 and TRBJ2-3, is DSGVTQTPKHLITATGQRVTLRCSPRSGDLSVYWYQQSLDQGLQFLIQYYNGEERAKGNILERFSAQQFPDLHSELNLSSLELGDSALYFCASSVGAEDTQYFGPGTRLTVL.

This sequence joins TRBV9 and TRBJ2-7; 7 nucleotides line up with TRBD2. The CDR3 loop spans 15 amino acids. With 0 bases clipped from V and 3 bases from J, the junction kept 6 bases outside the gene matches. Germline-derived CDR1 and CDR2 are SGDLS and YYNGEE. The CDR3 DNA reads TGTGCCAGCAGCGTAGGCCCCCGCGGGGGCTACGAGCAGTACTTC. This sequence encodes CASSVGPRGGYEQYF.

The table lists this clone with a count of one. CDR3 residues: CAGFGGGGGNTEAFF. CDR3 in DNA: TGTGCCGGATTCGGAGGGGGCGGAGGGAACACTGAAGCTTTCTTT. The V call is TRBV5-4, the J call TRBJ1-1, with 7 bases that match TRBD1. The CDR3 loop spans 15 amino acids. Germline V gene data show CDR1 as SGHNT and CDR2 as YYREEE (reference sequence). V gave up 10 bases and J gave up 1 base; unmatched junction bases: 13.

The V and J genes are TRBV3-1 (or the pseudogene TRBV3-2) and TRBJ1-1, with D possibly being TRBD1 (5 bases). The CDR3 contains 14 residues. In germline, CDR1 is LGHDT, CDR2 YNNKEL (reference sequence). The V end was cut by 1 base, the J end by 4 bases, with 10 bases between. This CDR3 is CASSQAGRSTEAFF. The CDR3, as DNA: TGTGCCAGCAGCCAAGCAGGGCGGAGCACTGAAGCTTTCTTT.

The genes are TRBV24-1 and TRBJ2-2; tentative D call: TRBD1 (6 bases). Germline-derived CDR1 and CDR2 are KGHDR and SFDVKD. There are 14 residues in the CDR3. The ends were cut back, 5 bases at V and 0 bases at J, with 6 bases in the middle. The DNA of the CDR3 is TGTGCCACCAGTGGGACAGCGAACACCGGGGAGCTGTTTTTT. Translating it yields CATSGTANTGELFF.

Only one count was recorded for this clone. The rearrangement links TRBV24-1 to TRBJ2-2; 7 bases agree with TRBD1. This CDR3 region has 17 residues. CDR1 and CDR2 (germline): KGHDR, SFDVKD. Trimming at V came to 5 bases and at J to 1 base, leaving 9 bases not matched to a gene. DNA for the CDR3: TGTGCCACCAGTGCAGTTCCCGGGACAGAGAACACCGGGGAGCTGTTTTTT. Translated, it gives CATSAVPGTENTGELFF.

The chain recombines TRBV3-1 (or the pseudogene TRBV3-2) with TRBJ1-2; TRBD1 is a possible D gene (6 bases). This CDR3 has 15 amino acids. CDR1 is LGHDT, CDR2 YNNKEL, per germline (reference sequence). The V and J ends lost 1 base and 4 bases respectively, with 13 bases between them. This CDR3 reads CASSQADRPTYGYTF. The CDR3 DNA is TGTGCCAGCAGCCAAGCAGACAGGCCAACCTATGGCTACACCTTC.

The chain joins TRBV5-1 to TRBJ2-1, with 7 bases matching TRBD2. After removal of 4 bases from V and 13 bases from J, the junction contained 8 bases not matched to a gene. This CDR3 has 12 amino acids. The germline V gene has CDR1 SGHRS and CDR2 YFSETQ. CDR3 sequence reads: CASSGETSRQFF. CDR3 DNA: TGCGCCAGCAGCGGGGAGACTAGCAGACAGTTCTTC.

Only one count was recorded for this clone. The J gene is TRBJ1-2, the V gene TRBV30; 7 positions agree with TRBD1. After removal of 7 bases from V and 0 bases from J, the junction contained 5 bases not matched to a gene. The CDR3 covers 13 residues. The germline V gene has CDR1 GTSNPN and CDR2 SVGIG (reference sequence). CDR3: CALQDRTNYGYTF. The CDR3, as DNA: TGTGCCTTACAGGACAGGACTAACTATGGCTACACCTTC.

CDR3 in DNA: TGTGCCAGTAGTAGGGGGACAGGGGGCGGAACAGATACGCAGTATTTT. Protein product: CASSRGTGGGTDTQYF. V gene TRBV19 combines with J gene TRBJ2-3; 12 bases fit TRBD1. Looked up from germline, CDR1 is LNHDA and CDR2 is SQIVND (reference sequence). Trimming removed 4 bases from V and 3 bases from J; junction bases left unmatched: 5. This CDR3 region has 16 residues.

On this clone itself: This sample includes further DNA sequences coding for the same CDR3. The J gene is TRBJ1-2, the V gene TRBV4-3, with TRBD1 as a possible D gene (6 bases). CDR1 LGHNA and CDR2 YSLEER come from the germline V gene. The germline V and J ends were trimmed by 0 bases and 8 bases, with 10 bases remaining between them. The CDR3 loop spans 13 amino acids. This chain's CDR3 is CASSQDRGEGYTF. CDR3 DNA sequence: TGCGCCAGCAGCCAAGACAGGGGCGAAGGCTACACCTTC.

The V call is TRBV5-4, the J call TRBJ2-7, with 8 bases lining up with TRBD2. This CDR3 is 16 amino acids long. The germline V gene has CDR1 SGHNT and CDR2 YYREEE (reference sequence). V lost 0 bases to trimming and J lost 2 bases; unmatched junction nucleotides: 7. CDR3 protein: CASSLGPSGLAYEQYF. The CDR3 DNA is TGTGCCAGCAGCTTGGGGCCTAGCGGGCTAGCCTACGAGCAGTACTTC. The entire variable domain, with the rest obtained from reference TRBV5-4 and TRBJ2-7, is as follows: ETGVTQSPTHLIKTRGQQVTLRCSSQSGHNTVSWYQQALGQGPQFIFQYYREEENGRGNFPPRFSGLQFPNYSSELNVNALELDDSALYLCASSLGPSGLAYEQYFGPGTRLTVT.